This T cell receptor (beta chain) is drawn from a study of response to subunit inactivated influenza vaccine. This CDR3 has 14 amino acids. V shed 6 bases, J shed 8 bases, and the junction held 10 bases outside the gene matches. Germline CDR1 reads DFQATT; CDR2 reads SNEGSKA (reference sequence). From the RT-PCR reads, TCRdb called clonotypes with MiXCR, one entry per CDR3 protein. The sample records 300,000 to 350,000 distinct CDR3 sequences, 21% being singletons. Study results and limitations: Authors suggested that a seasonal influenza vaccination recruits few new T cells each time.

This clonotype was seen a handful of times. Its cognate antigen is unknown. The specimen was PBMCs from blood, collected less than 22 months after vaccination. The chain joins TRBV20-1 to TRBJ2-1, with 10 nucleotides matching TRBD1. This clonotype was sampled from a man between 50 and 70 years old who received an inactivated influenza vaccine. The CDR3 DNA reads as TGCAGTGCCCAAAACCGGGACAGGGGCTATGAGCAGTTCTTC. Translated: CSAQNRDRGYEQFF.